The 14 T cell receptor beta chains reported below all come from one sample, sequenced in a study of identifying expanded T cells in peripheral blood. Only in-frame clones appear in the TCRdb table, and some are missing; sequencing was by immunoSEQ multiplex PCR. The sample includes approximately 85,000 clones, roughly 91% of them seen just once. The sample comprised blood. Receptors originate from a person between 18 and 75 years old in good health.

This clone showed up just a few times. J is TRBJ1-4 and V is TRBV19, with D hard to call. Per the germline V gene, CDR1 is LNHDA and CDR2 is SQIVND (reference sequence). Trimming removed 1 base at V and 7 bases at J, with 10 bases between. The CDR3 extends over 14 amino acids. The CDR3 here is CASSIGTGPEKLFF. Written as DNA, the CDR3 is TGTGCCAGTAGTATAGGGACGGGCCCTGAAAAACTGTTTTTT.

The chain has TRBV19 and TRBJ1-4, with 8 positions matching TRBD1. Germline CDR1 LNHDA, CDR2 SQIVND (reference sequence). This CDR3 region has 16 residues. J gave up 8 bases and V 8 bases, and 16 bases lay outside the gene matches. Written as DNA, the CDR3 is TGTGCCAGTGCGACCCGATGGGGGACAGGTGGAGAAAAACTGTTTTTT. It yields the protein CASATRWGTGGEKLFF.

The chain couples TRBV5-1 to TRBJ2-3, with 15 bases fitting TRBD2. V lost 3 bases and J lost 0; bases outside the gene matches: 5. CDR1 SGHRS and CDR2 YFSETQ come from the germline V gene. This CDR3 has 18 amino acids. The CDR3: CASSWTSGGAGSTDTQYF. The CDR3 DNA reads as TGCGCCAGCAGCTGGACTAGCGGGGGGGCCGGGAGCACAGATACGCAGTATTTT.

CDR3 sequence: CASRGDGAYEQYF. Written as DNA, the CDR3 is TGTGCCAGCAGAGGGGACGGCGCCTACGAGCAGTACTTC. The chain employs TRBV2 and TRBJ2-7; TRBD1 or TRBD2 may be the D gene (5 bases each). This CDR3 contains 13 residues. Trimming stripped 6 bases from V and 2 bases from J, with 11 bases between. Germline CDR1 SNHLY, CDR2 FYNNEI. The full variable domain, completed using reference TRBV2 and TRBJ2-7, is EPEVTQTPSHQVTQMGQEVILRCVPISNHLYFYWYRQILGQKVEFLVSFYNNEISEKSEIFDDQFSVERPDGSNFTLKIRSTKLEDSAMYFCASRGDGAYEQYFGPGTRLTVT.

The chain combines TRBV7-7 with TRBJ2-5; D perhaps matches TRBD2 (6 bases). The length of the CDR3 is 14 residues. The germline gives CDR1 SSHAT, CDR2 FNYEAQ (reference sequence). The V and J ends lost 5 bases and 5 bases respectively, with 15 bases between them. This CDR3 reads CASSLNEEGETQYF. The DNA for the CDR3 is TGTGCCAGCAGCCTTAACGAGGAGGGGGAGACCCAGTACTTC.

The V and J genes are TRBV28 and TRBJ2-1, with D uncertain. The germline gives CDR1 MDHEN, CDR2 SYDVKM. The CDR3 is made up of 13 amino acids. V dropped 5 bases and J dropped 9 bases, with 14 bases sitting between them. The CDR3 sequence: CASSPTQAPEQFF. Here the CDR3 DNA reads TGTGCCAGCAGTCCCACGCAGGCCCCTGAGCAGTTCTTC.

The chain carries TRBV7-2 and TRBJ2-2; a possible D gene is TRBD1 (6 bases). V lost 7 bases and J 3 bases, leaving 18 bases between the germline ends. Germline values: CDR1 SGHTA, CDR2 FQGNSA. This CDR3 has 16 amino acids. CDR3 loop: CASTLLRNRDTGELFF. The CDR3 nucleotides read TGTGCCAGCACCCTCCTTCGGAACAGGGACACCGGGGAGCTGTTTTTT.

The J gene is TRBJ2-7, the V gene TRBV5-6, with TRBD1 matching over 7 bases. The germline V gene has CDR1 SGHDT and CDR2 YYEEEE. J lost 6 bases, V lost 3 bases, and 3 bases had no gene match. The CDR3 contains 12 residues. The CDR3 coding sequence is TGTGCCAGCAGCTCCAGGGGGAGCGAGCAGTACTTC. It encodes CASSSRGSEQYF.

The chain carries TRBV5-1 and TRBJ2-3; D perhaps matches TRBD2 (6 bases). The germline CDR1 and CDR2 sequences are SGHRS and YFSETQ. Trimming took off 5 bases at V and 3 bases at J, with 13 bases between the two ends. CDR3 length: 14 residues. CDR3 protein: CASSPGGGTDTQYF. The CDR3 DNA reads TGCGCCAGCAGTCCCGGGGGAGGAACAGATACGCAGTATTTT.

This CDR3 is CASSEFSDTDTQYF. CDR3 nucleotides: TGTGCCAGCAGTGAGTTTTCAGACACAGATACGCAGTATTTT. V is TRBV6-4 and J is TRBJ2-3; D uncertain. Germline CDR1 MRHNA, CDR2 SNTAGT. V shed 3 bases and J shed 2 bases, with 9 bases lying between them. This CDR3 has 14 residues.

The chain combines TRBV2 with TRBJ2-3, with no clear D. Looked up from germline, CDR1 is SNHLY and CDR2 is FYNNEI. The CDR3 is made up of 13 amino acids. V was pared by 10 bases and J by 0 bases, with 11 bases between. CDR3 region: CATKGLSTDTQYF. The CDR3 DNA follows: TGTGCCACTAAGGGCCTCAGCACAGATACGCAGTATTTT.

This chain connects TRBV5-1 to TRBJ1-4; 7 nucleotides align to TRBD1. Trimming at V came to 0 bases and at J to 9 bases, leaving 8 bases not matched to a gene. The germline V gene has CDR1 SGHRS and CDR2 YFSETQ. The CDR3 is 15 residues long. The CDR3, as DNA: TGCGCCAGCAGCTTGGAGGGTATGACAGGGCAAAAACTGTTTTTT. Translation gives CASSLEGMTGQKLFF.

This chain connects TRBV4-3 to TRBJ1-2; D is unclear. Germline V lookup: CDR1 LGHNA, CDR2 YSLEER. This CDR3 is 11 amino acids long. Trimming pared 2 bases from V and 7 bases from J, leaving 5 bases between. The CDR3 region has the DNA TGCGCCAGCAGCCAAAGCGGTGGCTACACCTTC. Its translation is CASSQSGGYTF.

V is TRBV5-1 and J is TRBJ1-2; D is ambiguous. Germline V gives CDR1 SGHRS, CDR2 YFSETQ. Between the trimmed V and J ends, which lost 4 bases and 2 bases, there was a span of 18 bases. The CDR3 has 16 residues. CDR3 protein: CASSARGLRPNYGYTF. DNA for the CDR3: TGCGCCAGCAGCGCAAGAGGACTGCGTCCAAACTATGGCTACACCTTC.